A selection of T cell receptor beta chains follows, all from one sample in a study of tumor-infiltrating lymphocytes in localized non-small cell lung cancer. Here immunoSEQ multiplex PCR was the method, and the copy in TCRdb shows in-frame clones only, minus some. Here the sample spans about 21,000 clones, over 70% being singletons. Sequences were obtained from lung tumor tissue. The receptors stem from a human donor with non-small cell lung cancer. Both conserved end residues are part of each CDR3. D genes are given only for firm matches. Part of the rows lack a size; the others show once, few, many or a class for expanded clones.

size: -; V: TRBV7-6; D: -; J: TRBJ2-3; DNA: TGTGCCAGCAGTGCCGGGACTAGCACAGATACGCAGTATTTT; CDR3: CASSAGTSTDTQYF
size: -; V: TRBV28; D: TRBD2; J: TRBJ2-7; DNA: TGTGCCAGCACCACCGAGCGGGGCGAGCAGTACTTC; CDR3: CASTTERGEQYF
size: -; V: TRBV10-3; D: TRBD1; J: TRBJ1-1; DNA: TGTGCCATCAGCATACAGGGGGTAACTGAAGCTTTCTTT; CDR3: CAISIQGVTEAFF
size: large; V: TRBV7-6; D: TRBD2; J: TRBJ2-2; DNA: TGTGCCAGCAGTAGTGGGACTAGCGGGATCGGGGAGCTGTTTTTT; CDR3: CASSSGTSGIGELFF
size: -; V: TRBV29-1; D: TRBD1; J: TRBJ1-1; DNA: TGCAGCGTGAGGGGTAGGACAGGGTCTGAGACTGAAGCTTTCTTT; CDR3: CSVRGRTGSETEAFF
size: -; V: TRBV5-1; D: -; J: TRBJ2-7; DNA: TGCGCCAGCAGCCCCCGGGGGGCCGACGAGCAGTACTTC; CDR3: CASSPRGADEQYF
size: medium-sized; V: TRBV27; D: -; J: TRBJ1-2; DNA: TGTGCCAGCAGTCCCGGGCCTAACTATGGCTACACCTTC; CDR3: CASSPGPNYGYTF
size: -; V: TRBV5-1; D: -; J: TRBJ1-5; DNA: TGCGCCAGCAGCGACGGAAGGGCCTTCAATCAGCCCCAGCATTTT; CDR3: CASSDGRAFNQPQHF
size: -; V: TRBV6-1; D: -; J: TRBJ1-5; DNA: TGTGCCAGCAGATATTGGGGTCAGCCCCAGCATTTT; CDR3: CASRYWGQPQHF
size: few; V: TRBV7-2; D: -; J: TRBJ2-7; DNA: TGTGCCAGCAGTCCGACAAATGGAGAGCAGTACTTC; CDR3: CASSPTNGEQYF
size: -; V: TRBV7-2; D: -; J: TRBJ2-2; DNA: TGTGCCAGCAGCTGGGCGGAGTTCGCCGGGGAGCTGTTTTTT; CDR3: CASSWAEFAGELFF
size: few; V: TRBV6-4; D: -; J: TRBJ2-1; DNA: TGTGCCAGCAGTCCCCATTTCCCCTACAATGAGCAGTTCTTC; CDR3: CASSPHFPYNEQFF
size: -; V: TRBV28; D: -; J: TRBJ2-7; DNA: TGTGCCAGCAGTTCACCCTACGAGCAGTACTTC; CDR3: CASSSPYEQYF
size: few; V: TRBV14; D: -; J: TRBJ1-2; DNA: TGTGCCAGCAGCCATGGCAGGCTTTATGGCTACACCTTC; CDR3: CASSHGRLYGYTF
size: -; V: TRBV5-1; D: -; J: TRBJ2-1; DNA: TGCGCCAGCAGCCGATTAAGCTCCTACAATGAGCAGTTCTTC; CDR3: CASSRLSSYNEQFF
size: -; V: TRBV5-4; D: TRBD1; J: TRBJ2-7; DNA: TGTGCCAGCAGCTTGGCCCAATCAAGGACAGGGTACGAGCAGTACTTC; CDR3: CASSLAQSRTGYEQYF
size: -; V: TRBV19; D: -; J: TRBJ1-5; DNA: TGTGCCAGTAGACCGGCCTTAGATCAGCCCCAGCATTTT; CDR3: CASRPALDQPQHF
size: -; V: TRBV11-2; D: TRBD1; J: TRBJ1-4; DNA: TGTGCCAGCAGGATGAACAGGGGGGAAAAACTGTTTTTT; CDR3: CASRMNRGEKLFF
size: -; V: TRBV7-2; D: TRBD2; J: TRBJ2-1; DNA: TGTGCCAGCAGCCGCAGCGGGGTCCCCTACAATGAGCAGTTCTTC; CDR3: CASSRSGVPYNEQFF
size: -; V: TRBV6-5; D: -; J: TRBJ2-5; DNA: TGTGCCAGCAGTTACTCTCGACAGCAAGAGACCCAGTACTTC; CDR3: CASSYSRQQETQYF
size: -; V: TRBV27; D: TRBD1; J: TRBJ1-4; DNA: TGTGCCAGCAGGGGAATGGGACAGGGGGAGGAAAAACTGTTTTTT; CDR3: CASRGMGQGEEKLFF
size: once; V: TRBV10-3; D: TRBD1; J: TRBJ2-6; DNA: TGTGCCATCAAATGGGACAGCAACCCCTCTGGGGCCAACGTCCTGACTTTC; CDR3: CAIKWDSNPSGANVLTF
size: once; V: TRBV5-6; D: TRBD2; J: TRBJ2-5; DNA: TGTGCCAGCAGCAGATCCGGGGCGGGAGGCTATCAAGAGACCCAGTACTTC; CDR3: CASSRSGAGGYQETQYF
size: -; V: TRBV19; D: -; J: TRBJ2-2; DNA: TGTGCCAGTAGGGGGGTTTCGGGAGGGGAGCTGTTTTTT; CDR3: CASRGVSGGELFF
size: few; V: TRBV11-3; D: TRBD2; J: TRBJ2-1; DNA: TGTGCCAGCAGCCGATCTAGCGGTCATGAGCAGTTCTTC; CDR3: CASSRSSGHEQFF
size: -; V: TRBV5-1; D: -; J: TRBJ2-6; DNA: TGCGCCAGCAGCGGCCAATCTGGGGCCAACGTCCTGACTTTC; CDR3: CASSGQSGANVLTF
size: -; V: TRBV11-2; D: TRBD1; J: TRBJ2-2; DNA: TGTGCCAGCAGCTTAGATACAGGGGGCAGAACCGGGGAGCTGTTTTTT; CDR3: CASSLDTGGRTGELFF
size: once; V: TRBV27; D: -; J: TRBJ1-3; DNA: TGTGCCAGCAGTTTACGCCAGGGTCTAGGGTCTGGAAACACCATATATTTT; CDR3: CASSLRQGLGSGNTIYF
size: -; V: TRBV14; D: TRBD2; J: TRBJ2-7; DNA: TGTGCCAGCAGCCAAATGGGACTAGCGGGAGGCTACGAGCAGTACTTC; CDR3: CASSQMGLAGGYEQYF
size: few; V: TRBV5-4; D: -; J: TRBJ2-5; DNA: TGTGCCAGCAGCTTGTGGCGGGAGAGAGGGGGAGCTCAAGAGACCCAGTACTTC; CDR3: CASSLWRERGGAQETQYF
size: -; V: TRBV15; D: -; J: TRBJ2-2; DNA: TGTGCCACCAGCAGAGATCAGGGCTACTTCGGAGCCGACCGAGGTTCCACCGGGGAGCTGTTTTTT; CDR3: CATSRDQGYFGADRGSTGELFF
size: -; V: TRBV10-3; D: -; J: TRBJ1-3; DNA: TGTGCCATCATGGGGGGTAACACCATATATTTT; CDR3: CAIMGGNTIYF
size: -; V: TRBV7-2; D: -; J: TRBJ2-1; DNA: TGTGCCAGCAGCTTAGCGCTTGGGGACCATCCGCAGTTCTTC; CDR3: CASSLALGDHPQFF
size: -; V: TRBV7-2; D: -; J: TRBJ2-5; DNA: TGTGCCAGCAGCCCTGGACGGCAAGAGACCCAGTACTTC; CDR3: CASSPGRQETQYF
size: -; V: TRBV19; D: -; J: TRBJ1-2; DNA: TGTGCCAGTAGCCAGGGTGTTACGGGCTACACCTTC; CDR3: CASSQGVTGYTF
size: -; V: TRBV5-4; D: TRBD1; J: TRBJ1-5; DNA: TGTGCCAGCAGCTTGGGCGGGACAGGGAGCAATCAGCCCCAGCATTTT; CDR3: CASSLGGTGSNQPQHF
size: -; V: TRBV30; D: -; J: TRBJ1-1; DNA: TGTGCCTGGAGTGTACCAAAAGGTGAAGCTTTCTTT; CDR3: CAWSVPKGEAFF
size: -; V: TRBV18; D: -; J: TRBJ2-7; DNA: TGTGCCAGCTCGCCTAGGCAGGAGGAGTACGAGCAGTACTTC; CDR3: CASSPRQEEYEQYF
size: -; V: TRBV7-2; D: -; J: TRBJ2-7; DNA: TGTGCCAGCAGCCCGGGCGGACCCTACGAGCAGTACTTC; CDR3: CASSPGGPYEQYF
size: -; V: TRBV29-1; D: -; J: TRBJ2-2; DNA: TGCAGCGCCGGGAGTCCCGGTTCCGGGGAGCTGTTTTTT; CDR3: CSAGSPGSGELFF
size: -; V: TRBV4-1; D: TRBD1; J: TRBJ2-1; DNA: TGCGCCAGCAGCCCGGGACAGGGCTCCTACAATGAGCAGTTCTTC; CDR3: CASSPGQGSYNEQFF
size: -; V: TRBV5-4; D: -; J: TRBJ2-4; DNA: TGTGCCAGCAGCCCCATTGCAGGGTCCAAAAACATTCAGTACTTC; CDR3: CASSPIAGSKNIQYF
size: -; V: TRBV5-6; D: -; J: TRBJ2-5; DNA: TGTGCCAGCAGTACGGGGGCCCAAGAGATCCAGTACTTC; CDR3: CASSTGAQEIQYF
size: -; V: TRBV7-9; D: -; J: TRBJ1-1; DNA: TGTGCCAGCAGCAAAGACAGTGACACTGAAGCTTTCTTT; CDR3: CASSKDSDTEAFF
size: once; V: TRBV28; D: TRBD2; J: TRBJ2-3; DNA: TGTGCCAGCAGTTTAGGCGGGAGGGCCGTGACCACAGATACGCAGTATTTT; CDR3: CASSLGGRAVTTDTQYF
size: -; V: TRBV7-7; D: -; J: TRBJ2-1; DNA: TGTGCTAGCAGCTTACAGTTTGGGAATGAGCAGTTCTTC; CDR3: CASSLQFGNEQFF
size: -; V: TRBV5-4; D: -; J: TRBJ1-1; DNA: TGTGCCAGCAGCCCTTCCGTAGGAACGGAAGCTTTCTTT; CDR3: CASSPSVGTEAFF
size: -; V: TRBV29-1; D: -; J: TRBJ2-7; DNA: TGCAGCGTTGGGGACGGAGATTACGAGCAGTACTTC; CDR3: CSVGDGDYEQYF
size: -; V: TRBV6-5; D: -; J: TRBJ2-3; DNA: TGTGCCAGCAGCCAGCGGACTAGCACAGATACGCAGTATTTT; CDR3: CASSQRTSTDTQYF
size: -; V: TRBV20-1; D: -; J: TRBJ2-5; DNA: TGCAGTGCCGGCATACAAGAGACCCAGTACTTC; CDR3: CSAGIQETQYF
size: -; V: TRBV20-1; D: TRBD1; J: TRBJ1-2; DNA: TGCAGTGCTAGGACAGGGGGTGGCTACACCTTC; CDR3: CSARTGGGYTF
size: -; V: TRBV7-2; D: TRBD1; J: TRBJ2-5; DNA: TGTGCCAGCAGCCTACAGGGGGTGTTGGAGACCCAGTACTTC; CDR3: CASSLQGVLETQYF
size: -; V: TRBV7-9; D: -; J: TRBJ1-1; DNA: TGTGCCAGCAGCTTGGCAGACGCTCCGAACACTGAAGCTTTCTTT; CDR3: CASSLADAPNTEAFF
size: few; V: TRBV4-3; D: TRBD2; J: TRBJ2-3; DNA: TGCGCCAGCAGCCAAGGTAGCGGGACTCCCTCTAGCACAGATACGCAGTATTTT; CDR3: CASSQGSGTPSSTDTQYF